The present T cell receptor beta chain was sequenced within a study of human T cells and chemical hapten exposure. One entry per CDR3 protein, called by TCRdb with MiXCR from the 5' RACE reads. The sample comprises more than 75,000 distinct CDR3 sequences, about 16% of which are singletons, and nearly 7% rests with the top ten. RNA extraction used unfractionated whole blood as the source of total RNA. The TCR sequence derives from a female donor in good health.

The CDR3 region has the DNA TGCAGCGTTATAAAACTAGCGGGATCAAAGAGCGCAGATACGCAGTATTTT. Translated, it gives CSVIKLAGSKSADTQYF. V and J are TRBV29-1 and TRBJ2-3, with 10 bases identical to TRBD2. The CDR3 covers 17 residues. From germline, CDR1 is SQVTM and CDR2 ANQGSEA. With 5 bases clipped from V and 4 bases from J, the junction kept 15 bases outside the gene matches.